This T cell receptor (beta chain) is drawn from a study of blood T cell repertoires in COVID-19. Study details: Samples taken during acute and convalescent COVID-19 were collected in the United States, Italy and Spain. PBMCs, B-cell-depleted T cells, or T cells provided the cDNA or gDNA that made up the material.

Germline loops: CDR1 LNHDA, CDR2 SQIVND (reference sequence). This CDR3 has 15 residues. The ends lost 5 bases at V and 5 bases at J; junction bases unmatched: 7. In the authors' workflow: Amplification from reference gene primers served as the basis for estimated nucleated cell counts. Clones were sequenced by immunoSEQ multiplex PCR, and TCRdb holds only the in-frame ones, with some missing. The DNA gave D and trimming, while V, J and clone size come from that table. This table holds 150,000 to 200,000 clones, roughly 79% found once. Sequences were obtained from peripheral blood. This chain connects TRBV19 to TRBJ1-5, with 9 positions matching TRBD1. The receptor comes from a woman in her seventies with acute or convalescent COVID-19. CDR3 bases: TGTGCCAGTAGTCTCTCAGGGACAGGGCATCAGCCCCAGCATTTT. Residues: CASSLSGTGHQPQHF.